Shown below are 20 T cell receptor beta chains from a single sample sequenced in a study of OX40 agonist ivuxolimab in advanced cancers. Libraries were prepared through the immunoSEQ multiplex PCR assay. TCRdb provides this immuneACCESS table in a form limited to in-frame rearrangements. Some clones are lacking; in checked studies, under half of them reflect an unresolved V gene, and why the rest are absent is not known. Counted in this sample were 20,000 to 25,000 clones; 75% to 85% of them appeared once. The top ten clonotypes cover roughly 20% of the sample. Here the sequenced sample was CD4+ or CD8+ T cells sorted from blood, taken in a trial of the OX40 agonist ivuxolimab. The source of these receptors is an adult with an advanced solid tumor such as melanoma, head and neck, liver or kidney cancer.

The chain employs TRBV5-1 and TRBJ2-4, with D possibly being TRBD1 (7 bases). CDR3 size: 14 residues. Looked up from germline, CDR1 is SGHRS and CDR2 is YFSETQ. V lost 4 bases, J lost 8 bases, and 16 bases lay in between. CDR3 loop: CASSVGLRGDIQYF. Here the CDR3 DNA reads TGCGCCAGCAGCGTGGGACTCAGGGGGGACATTCAGTACTTC.

The rearrangement uses TRBV19 and TRBJ1-1; TRBD1 might be the D (5 bases). The CDR3 loop spans 18 amino acids. Between the trimmed V and J ends, which lost 3 bases and 3 bases, there was a span of 23 bases. Germline V gene sequence: CDR1 LNHDA, CDR2 SQIVND (reference sequence). DNA for the CDR3: TGTGCCAGTAGTATTGGGCAGGGAATTGAGGGAAGGGACACTGAAGCTTTCTTT. This translates into CASSIGQGIEGRDTEAFF.

The CDR3 DNA reads TGTGCCAGCAGTTTGGGGAAGAATACGCAGTATTTT. Its protein product is CASSLGKNTQYF. The chain has TRBV28 and TRBJ2-3; no firm D call. The CDR3 covers 12 residues. Germline-derived CDR1 and CDR2 are MDHEN and SYDVKM. V gave up 3 bases and J gave up 7 bases, with 8 bases separating them.

The chain combines TRBV5-4 with TRBJ2-7, with D perhaps given as TRBD1 or TRBD2 (5 bases each). Trimming shortened V by 1 base and J by 5 bases, and 10 bases separated the two germline ends. CDR3 length: 13 residues. Germline V gene sequence: CDR1 SGHNT, CDR2 YYREEE (reference sequence). CDR3 nucleotides: TGTGCCAGCAGCTTGTACGGGGCCCACGAGCAGTACTTC. Encoded protein: CASSLYGAHEQYF.

This clone was observed once. The CDR3 coding sequence is TGTGCCAGCAGACCCGGGACTAGCGTATCCTACGAGCAGTACTTC. This codes for CASRPGTSVSYEQYF. The chain is built from TRBV6-5 and TRBJ2-7; 10 bases fit TRBD2. Germline trimming cut 6 bases from V and 1 base from J; bases unmatched to any gene: 6. CDR3 length: 15 amino acids. Per germline, CDR1 MNHEY and CDR2 SVGAGI.

The rearrangement links TRBV9 to TRBJ2-3; 7 nucleotides agree with TRBD2. Trimming removed 3 bases from V and 5 bases from J; junction bases left unmatched: 0. The CDR3 sequence is 12 residues long. CDR1 SGDLS and CDR2 YYNGEE come from the germline V gene. The CDR3 DNA is TGTGCCAGCAGCGGGGAGGGAGATACGCAGTATTTT. This translates into CASSGEGDTQYF.

The chain recombines TRBV18 with TRBJ2-5; TRBD2 agrees at 8 bases. V was pared by 3 bases and J by 2 bases, with 2 bases of the junction left unmatched. Germline V gives CDR1 KGHSH, CDR2 LQKENI. The CDR3 sequence is 14 residues long. The CDR3 DNA sequence: TGTGCCAGCTCACCCCGGGGGGGGCAAGAGACCCAGTACTTC. It yields the protein CASSPRGGQETQYF. The variable domain in full, completed from reference TRBV18 and TRBJ2-5, reads NAGVMQNPRHLVRRRGQEARLRCSPMKGHSHVYWYRQLPEEGLKFMVYLQKENIIDESGMPKERFSAEFPKEGPSILRIQQVVRGDSAAYFCASSPRGGQETQYFGPGTRLLVL.

This clone turned up a few times. V and J are TRBV4-1 and TRBJ1-1, with 10 positions matching TRBD1. The germline CDR1 and CDR2 sequences are MGHRA and YSYEKL. The J segment lost 4 bases and the V segment lost 3 bases, leaving 5 bases of the junction unmatched. CDR3 size: 15 residues. The CDR3 loop is CASSHPGTGATEAFF. CDR3 sequence (DNA): TGCGCCAGCAGCCATCCCGGGACAGGGGCCACTGAAGCTTTCTTT.

The chain couples TRBV7-8 to TRBJ1-2; the D is unclear. The germline V and J ends were trimmed by 3 bases and 0 bases, with 5 bases remaining between them. There are 13 residues in the CDR3. Germline CDR1 reads SGHVS; CDR2 reads FQNEAQ. CDR3 amino acids: CASSFDPNYGYTF. The CDR3 DNA is TGTGCCAGCAGCTTCGACCCTAACTATGGCTACACCTTC.

The chain combines TRBV5-1 with TRBJ1-4, with 8 bases matching TRBD1. V lost 4 bases to trimming and J lost 2 bases; unmatched junction nucleotides: 10. Germline V gives CDR1 SGHRS, CDR2 YFSETQ. This CDR3 has 17 amino acids. DNA for the CDR3: TGCGCCAGCAGCAAACAGGGGGTGAGAGCGACTAATGAAAAACTGTTTTTT. It codes for CASSKQGVRATNEKLFF.

The chain has TRBV9 and TRBJ1-2; D remains unclear. The germline gives CDR1 SGDLS, CDR2 YYNGEE. The CDR3 sequence is 18 residues long. V was clipped by 4 bases and J by 4 bases, with 26 bases between them. Here the CDR3 DNA reads TGTGCCAGCAGCATAAGCAACGTCCGTCCGGAAGGGATCTATGGCTACACCTTC. It translates to CASSISNVRPEGIYGYTF.

The chain joins TRBV5-6 to TRBJ1-1; D gene unclear. V lost 4 bases and J 5 bases, leaving 6 bases between the germline ends. Germline loops: CDR1 SGHDT, CDR2 YYEEEE. CDR3 length: 11 residues. The CDR3 sequence is CASSVRTEAFF. DNA for the CDR3: TGTGCCAGCAGCGTTCGGACTGAAGCTTTCTTT.

This sequence joins TRBV7-9 and TRBJ2-7; 10 positions agree with TRBD1. The germline CDR1 and CDR2 sequences are SEHNR and FQNEAQ (reference sequence). The junction had 5 bases not matched to a gene; V was cut back by 2 bases and J by 4 bases. The CDR3 is made up of 15 amino acids. The CDR3 DNA reads TGTGCCAGCAGCTTACGGGACAGGGGCACGTACGAGCAGTACTTC. As protein: CASSLRDRGTYEQYF.

This CDR3 is CASSLKTFSGNTIYF. CDR3 DNA sequence: TGTGCCAGCAGCTTGAAAACTTTCTCTGGAAACACCATATATTTT. The chain joins TRBV5-6 to TRBJ1-3; no reliable D call. The germline V gene has CDR1 SGHDT and CDR2 YYEEEE. V was shortened by 1 base and J by 0 bases, with 8 bases between the two germline ends. CDR3 length: 15 amino acids.

The chain carries TRBV7-8 and TRBJ2-3; TRBD2 matches at 7 bases. V shed 6 bases, J shed 3 bases, and the junction held 0 bases outside the gene matches. From germline, CDR1 is SGHVS and CDR2 FQNEAQ. CDR3 length: 12 amino acids. In nucleotides, the CDR3 is TGTGCCAGCAGGGGGGGGACAGATACGCAGTATTTT. This encodes CASRGGTDTQYF.

The chain couples TRBV5-1 to TRBJ2-5, with 12 bases matching TRBD1. Trimming removed 3 bases from V and 7 bases from J; junction bases left unmatched: 10. CDR1 is SGHRS and CDR2 is YFSETQ in the germline V gene. The CDR3 has 16 amino acids. This CDR3 is CASSWGQGARFATQYF. In DNA form, the CDR3 reads TGCGCCAGCAGCTGGGGACAGGGGGCGCGCTTTGCGACCCAGTACTTC.

V gene TRBV5-1 combines with J gene TRBJ2-7; D unresolved. V lost 1 base and J 5 bases, leaving 7 bases between the germline ends. CDR3 length: 12 amino acids. CDR1 SGHRS and CDR2 YFSETQ come from the germline V gene. CDR3 nucleotides: TGCGCCAGCAGCTTGTATGGGCACGAGCAGTACTTC. It yields the protein CASSLYGHEQYF.

V gene TRBV15 combines with J gene TRBJ2-2; 9 bases match TRBD2. Trimming cost V 2 bases and J 4 bases; bases outside gene matches: 5. This CDR3 has 16 residues. Germline V gene lookup returns CDR1 LNHNV and CDR2 YYDKDF (reference sequence). The CDR3 sequence: CATSRPTSGPTGELFF. CDR3 DNA: TGTGCCACCAGCAGACCGACTAGCGGACCCACCGGGGAGCTGTTTTTT.

This chain joins TRBV6-4 and TRBJ1-2, with 9 bases aligning to TRBD1. The J segment lost 4 bases and the V segment lost 5 bases, leaving 8 bases of the junction unmatched. Germline V CDR1 and CDR2: MRHNA, SNTAGT. The CDR3 consists of 15 residues. Here the CDR3 reads CASSPTGTGIYGYTF. The CDR3, as DNA: TGTGCCAGCAGTCCAACCGGGACAGGGATCTATGGCTACACCTTC.

This chain joins TRBV5-4 and TRBJ2-7; D possibly uses TRBD1 or TRBD2 (5 bases each). V was trimmed by 4 bases and J by 1 base, leaving 15 bases between them. Germline V gene data show CDR1 as SGHNT and CDR2 as YYREEE (reference sequence). The CDR3 length is 15 residues. The CDR3 spells CASSPRAGQSYEQYF. Here the CDR3 DNA reads TGTGCCAGCAGCCCGAGGGCCGGACAATCCTACGAGCAGTACTTC.